This T cell receptor beta chain was retrieved from a study of Ad26.COV2.S vaccination and SARS-CoV-2 variants. On the study more broadly: Intramuscularly, Ad26.COV2.S was given either once or twice, 56 days apart. Broader study findings: The study found similar non-spike TCR breadth in vaccine and placebo recipients.

As to treatment: about 20 received Ad26.COV2.S at low or high dose, single or two shots; 5 received placebo; per-sample allocation not given. Sampling occurred on day 63 after the first vaccine or placebo injection. An Ad26 vector was used to express Wuhan-strain SARS-CoV-2 spike as the vaccine. The data were produced by immunoSEQ multiplex PCR, yet TCRdb's version contains in-frame clones alone and is incomplete. This table holds around 400,000 clones, 89% found once. Germline CDR1 SGHNT, CDR2 YYREEE (reference sequence). This CDR3 is 13 amino acids long. V lost 0 bases to trimming and J lost 3 bases, with 3 bases between them. The sample holds a few counts of this clone. Antigen unknown.

This receptor was taken from a person between 18 and 59 years old who received the Ad26.COV2.S COVID-19 vaccine or a placebo. This specimen was peripheral blood, taken in a trial of Ad26.COV2.S vaccine versus placebo. The chain employs TRBV5-4 and TRBJ2-2; D gene uncertain. CDR3: CASSLVDTGELFF. CDR3 nucleotides: TGTGCCAGCAGCTTGGTGGACACCGGGGAGCTGTTTTTT.